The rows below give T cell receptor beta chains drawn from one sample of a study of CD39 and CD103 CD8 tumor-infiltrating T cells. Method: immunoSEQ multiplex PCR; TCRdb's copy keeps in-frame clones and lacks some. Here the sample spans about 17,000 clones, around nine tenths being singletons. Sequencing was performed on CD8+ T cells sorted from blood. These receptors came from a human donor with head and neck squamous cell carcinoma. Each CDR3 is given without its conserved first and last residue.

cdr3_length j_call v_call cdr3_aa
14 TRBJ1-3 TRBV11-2 ASSSLGPRSGNTIY
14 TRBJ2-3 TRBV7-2 ASSFVFGGGPDTQY
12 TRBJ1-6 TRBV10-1 ARLGSMVDSPLH
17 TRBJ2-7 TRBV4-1 ASSQRVMQDRDLGDEQY
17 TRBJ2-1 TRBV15 ATSRDPLGSGGQYNEQF
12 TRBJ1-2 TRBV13 ASSYGTGGGGYT
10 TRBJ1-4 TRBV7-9 ASSADAAGQS
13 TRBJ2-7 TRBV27 ASSLSRGGFGEQY
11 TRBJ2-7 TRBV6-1 ASSEPGTPQQY
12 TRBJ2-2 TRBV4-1 ASSQVGNTGELF
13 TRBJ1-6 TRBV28 ASSFWGSYNSPLH
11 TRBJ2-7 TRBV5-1 ASSFGLSYEQY
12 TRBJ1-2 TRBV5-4 ASSFSQGAGGYT
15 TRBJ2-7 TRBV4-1 ASSQFHLSGPSYEQY
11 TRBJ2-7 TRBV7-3 ASSLLGGDEQY
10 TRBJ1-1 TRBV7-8 ASAEMGTEAF
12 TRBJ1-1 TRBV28 ASSLSELNTEAF
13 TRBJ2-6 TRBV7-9 ASSLSESGANVLT